Following are 14 T cell receptor beta chains from one sample sequenced in a study of blood T cells in healthy people across ages. Using a J-beta primer mix together with a sample-barcoded 5' primer, a second PCR was run for roughly 6 to 11 cycles. TCRdb recomputed calls from the 5' RACE reads with MiXCR, one row per CDR3 protein. This sample has 720,000 or so distinct CDR3 sequences; roughly 43% occur once, and the top ten carry around 32%. The sample was blood. These receptors were collected from an elderly man in good health.

The rearrangement uses TRBV12-3 or TRBV12-4 and TRBJ2-1; weak D call: TRBD1 (7 bases). The CDR3 length is 17 residues. V lost 6 bases and J lost 6, with 24 bases in between. This CDR3 is CASRPTGLEAGGNEQFF. The CDR3 nucleotides are TGTGCCAGCAGACCGACAGGGTTGGAGGCCGGGGGCAATGAGCAGTTCTTC.

This clonotype was picked up a small number of times. This chain uses TRBV25-1 with TRBJ1-2; D gene ambiguous. Germline V gene lookup returns CDR1 MGHDK and CDR2 SYGVNS. This CDR3 region has 15 residues. Trimming removed 2 bases from V and 5 bases from J, with 15 bases in between. The CDR3 region has the DNA TGTGCCAGCAGTGAACTCCAGGCAGGTTCTTATGGCTACACCTTC. As protein: CASSELQAGSYGYTF.

Written as DNA, the CDR3 is TGCAGCGTTTATAACCTCGGACAGGGAAACACCATATATTTT. Translated: CSVYNLGQGNTIYF. The chain carries TRBV29-1 and TRBJ1-3, with TRBD1 as a possible D gene (6 bases). In germline, CDR1 is SQVTM, CDR2 ANQGSEA. V shed 5 bases and J shed 4 bases, with 15 bases lying between them. CDR3 length equals 14 residues.

This clonotype was counted a few times. J is TRBJ2-3 and V is TRBV7-2; TRBD2 matches 9 bases. Germline CDR1 reads SGHTA; CDR2 reads FQGNSA. The CDR3 length is 16 residues. Trimming at V came to 5 bases and at J to 5 bases, leaving 11 bases not matched to a gene. The CDR3 here is CASSLGPSGAQDTQYF. CDR3 DNA sequence: TGTGCCAGCAGCCTGGGGCCTAGCGGGGCCCAAGATACGCAGTATTTT.

This clonotype showed up just a few times. V gene TRBV7-2 combines with J gene TRBJ2-5; 14 bases match TRBD2. The V gene's germline CDR1 is SGHTA and CDR2 FQGNSA. J lost 4 bases, V lost 10 bases, and 8 bases had no gene match. This CDR3 is 15 amino acids long. Written as DNA, the CDR3 is TGTGCCACTAGACTAGCGGGGGGGCTGGGAGAGACCCAGTACTTC. Encoded protein: CATRLAGGLGETQYF.

There are a few counts of this clonotype. The V and J genes are TRBV19 and TRBJ2-5, with D uncertain. Looked up from germline, CDR1 is LNHDA and CDR2 is SQIVND (reference sequence). V lost 10 bases and J lost 2, with 11 bases in between. This CDR3 comprises 12 residues. The CDR3 is CATEGQQETQYF. The CDR3 region has the DNA TGTGCCACAGAAGGGCAGCAAGAGACCCAGTACTTC.

The V and J genes are TRBV3-1 and TRBJ2-3, with TRBD1 matching over 7 bases. Germline V gives CDR1 LGHDT, CDR2 YNNKEL (reference sequence). Trimming cost V 4 bases and J 5 bases; bases outside gene matches: 12. This CDR3 region has 16 residues. CDR3 in DNA: TGTGCCAGCAGCCCCGATTCCCTCAGGGGGATAGATACGCAGTATTTT. It codes for CASSPDSLRGIDTQYF.

With regard to this clonotype: This may be a read error: a much more frequent sequence differs by one nucleotide. CDR3 protein: CAGSWLQGTGANVLTF. The CDR3 coding sequence is TGTGCCGGCAGTTGGCTACAGGGGACCGGGGCCAACGTCCTGACTTTC. V is TRBV6-6 and J is TRBJ2-6; 7 bases agree with TRBD1. The CDR3 loop spans 16 amino acids. CDR1 and CDR2 (germline): MNHNY, SVGAGI (reference sequence).

This clonotype was counted at least ten times. The V call is TRBV4-3, the J call TRBJ1-1; possible D gene TRBD1, 6 bases. V lost 4 bases, J lost 13 bases, and 16 bases lay in between. Germline V CDR1 and CDR2: LGHNA, YSLEER. This CDR3 comprises 12 residues. The CDR3 here is CASSRGGGVGFF. CDR3 coding DNA: TGCGCCAGCAGCCGAGGAGGGGGAGTGGGTTTCTTT.

Remarks on this clonotype: This could be a read error, since a much larger clone is one nucleotide away. The chain recombines TRBV29-1 with TRBJ2-3, with D maybe TRBD2 (5 bases). Germline V gene lookup returns CDR1 SQVTM and CDR2 ANQGSEA. There are 11 residues in the CDR3. The CDR3 DNA reads TGCACCGTGCGGGTCACAGATACGCAGTATTTT. It specifies CTVRVTDTQYF.

The rearrangement joins TRBV6-1 to TRBJ1-4; tentatively, D is TRBD1 (5 bases). Germline CDR1 is MNHNS and CDR2 is SASEGT. This CDR3 region has 15 residues. The germline V and J ends were trimmed by 2 bases and 6 bases, with 13 bases remaining between them. CDR3 protein: CASSERGAADEKLFF. In nucleotides, the CDR3 is TGTGCCAGCAGTGAAAGAGGGGCCGCGGATGAAAAACTGTTTTTT.

The chain couples TRBV5-6 to TRBJ2-4; possible D gene TRBD2, 5 bases. Germline loops: CDR1 SGHDT, CDR2 YYEEEE. Trimming shortened V by 0 bases and J by 0 bases, and 13 bases separated the two germline ends. The CDR3 covers 17 residues. The CDR3 DNA sequence: TGTGCCAGCAGCTTGGAGGCGGGCGGATTAGCCAAAAACATTCAGTACTTC. Its protein is CASSLEAGGLAKNIQYF.

The V and J genes are TRBV20-1 and TRBJ2-7; tentative D call: TRBD2 (5 bases). V was pared by 1 base and J by 0 bases, with 13 bases between. Germline V gene sequence: CDR1 DFQATT, CDR2 SNEGSKA (reference sequence). CDR3 length equals 15 residues. The CDR3 DNA follows: TGCAGTGCTAGAGGACAATCGGGGAGCTCCTACGAGCAGTACTTC. Its translation: CSARGQSGSSYEQYF.

V is TRBV7-2 and J is TRBJ2-3; TRBD1 is a possible D gene (5 bases). Germline CDR1 and CDR2: SGHTA and FQGNSA. The germline V and J ends were trimmed by 3 bases and 5 bases, with 9 bases remaining between them. The CDR3 is 13 amino acids. In nucleotides, the CDR3 is TGTGCCAGCAGCTTCCTCAGGGTAGATACGCAGTATTTT. Translating gives CASSFLRVDTQYF.